This TCR beta chain is from a study of molecular identifiers for immune sequencing clone quantification (dated by TCRdb to 2016 to 2019). For context, the study as a whole: For a replicate experiment, RNA from approximately 20,000 or 100,000 naive CD8 T cells was divided into five aliquots, and four of the five aliquots were sequenced. This methods study used CD8 T cells to benchmark TCR RNA copy counting and molecular-identifier clustering-based TCR repertoire sequencing (MIDCIRS).

Libraries of naive CD8 T cells were built from anywhere between about 18,000 and 1,000,000 sorted cells, with 10%, 30% or 50% of the purified RNA used. On a BD FACSAria II, naive CD8 T cells were FACS-sorted as CD8+CD4-CCR7+CD45RA+ and collected into RLT Plus buffer. Nine to eleven TCR copies' worth of Jurkat RNA were spiked into roughly 19,000-1,000,000 naive CD8 T cell samples to test detection sensitivity. Enrichment of CD8 T cells was done with RosetteSep CD8+ T Cell Enrichment Cocktail plus Ficoll-Paque, and ACK red cell lysis came afterward. What the research found in general, with its limitations: Spiked-in Jurkat TCR RNA equivalent to a single cell was reported to be detectable even among some 910,000 naive CD8 T cells. The sizes of highly expanded clones could end up underestimated when identical TCR molecules share a barcode. Spiked-in Jurkat TCR RNA (about ten copies' worth), which is not part of the donor repertoire, was contained in the naive libraries. Modeling estimated 2.5 to 3.5 recovered TCR RNA copies per cell, compared with about 10 by digital PCR, which implies 25% to 30% capture efficiency. When barcode sub-clustering was left out, chimeric consensus sequences inflated TCR diversity, with chimeras reaching as high as 47%. In CMV-specific effector cells, over 97% of molecules were held by clones above 20 RNA copies, whereas under 1% of molecules were held by such clones in naive cells.

Trimming at the junction amounts to 6 bases on V and 5 bases on J, and the germline ends lie 26 bases apart. The CDR3 runs 16 amino acids, cysteine and phenylalanine included. Only the CDR3 portion is preserved as DNA: 48 bases, with reading frame beginning at the first base. From the germline V gene (reference sequence), CDR1 is DFQATT and CDR2 is SNEGSKA. This clonotype was observed at least ten times. What antigen it recognizes has not been identified. No base qualities exist here, and no much larger clone lies one base off it. Library method: PCR. Sequencing relied on an Illumina HiSeq 4000. Preparation of bulk TCR libraries followed a previously described approach, with the TCR primers listed in Table S5. The Qiagen AllPrep DNA/RNA kit was used to purify total RNA. Before any analysis, reads coming from multiple sequencing runs of the same library were combined into one pool. From the authors' description of their analysis: Reads were retained only if the reads had an exact TCR constant sequence, and the retained reads were trimmed to 150 nt and grouped according to their 12-nt molecular barcodes. Reads in each barcode group were sub-clustered using a 15% Levenshtein threshold, and a quality-weighted consensus sequence was built for each RNA molecule. Non-functional sequences were removed, as were lower-count sequences one edit away from another. Barcode sub-clusters with fewer than 20% of the maximum read count were removed, based on fitting two negative binomial distributions. TCRdb's own reprocessing of the public reads used fastp at Q25 and MiXCR and kept productive beta chains. CDR3 protein duplicates are merged, each entry listing the most common genes and DNA. What appears here as the V and J calls and clone size reflects TCRdb's work, not the paper's. This sample gives 88,000 or so distinct CDR3 sequences in total; 21% of them show up just once. Around 1.1% of the sample belongs to the ten largest clones.

The chain was built from TRBV20-1 and TRBJ2-7, and perhaps TRBD1 as D gene, on 5 matching bases. The sample taken for sequencing was naive CD8+ T cells from blood, with Jurkat cell RNA spiked in. The cell subset or site label for this specimen denotes: FACS-sorted CD8+CD4-CCR7+CD45RA+ naive T cells. The receptor was isolated from a human donor in good health. Some libraries in this study had Jurkat cell RNA spiked in. At the DNA level, the sequence is TGCAGTGCCAAGCCAACGATTGGGGCTCCAAGCCACGAGCAGTACTTC. Its protein is CSAKPTIGAPSHEQYF.